The sequence of this TCR beta chain was determined in a study of read filtering for tumor transcriptome and immune sequencing. Looking at the study overall: By R-ISS, stages I, II and III held approximately 8, 16 and 7 patients. Transcriptome libraries were built from DNase-treated RNA. Findings and limits, study-wide: The CD138-negative fraction was mixed bone marrow immune cells, not pure T cells.

Sampling of bone marrow took place during active disease in every patient. Per germline, CDR1 KGHSH and CDR2 LQKENI. The CDR3 is made up of 15 amino acids. Concerning this clonotype itself: No antigen is known for it. The conserved phenylalanine or tryptophan is not found at the CDR3 terminus, so this likely reflects a read error.

Molecular barcoded adaptors covering alpha/delta and beta/gamma chains were used on about 0.4 ug RNA. TCRdb re-called the reads with MiXCR, one entry per CDR3 protein. Counted here are 40,000 or so distinct CDR3 sequences, 14% occurring once; the ten biggest clones make up more than 15%. The chain couples TRBV18 to TRBJ2-5; D possibly corresponds to TRBD2 (6 bases). Sequencing used a population of CD138-negative cells sorted from bone marrow. The receptor was isolated from a donor aged 40 or older with multiple myeloma. CDR3 in amino acids: CDSSPMSSGRETQYS. For the CDR3, the DNA is TGTGACAGCTCACCAATGAGCAGTGGGAGGGAGACCCAGTACTCC.